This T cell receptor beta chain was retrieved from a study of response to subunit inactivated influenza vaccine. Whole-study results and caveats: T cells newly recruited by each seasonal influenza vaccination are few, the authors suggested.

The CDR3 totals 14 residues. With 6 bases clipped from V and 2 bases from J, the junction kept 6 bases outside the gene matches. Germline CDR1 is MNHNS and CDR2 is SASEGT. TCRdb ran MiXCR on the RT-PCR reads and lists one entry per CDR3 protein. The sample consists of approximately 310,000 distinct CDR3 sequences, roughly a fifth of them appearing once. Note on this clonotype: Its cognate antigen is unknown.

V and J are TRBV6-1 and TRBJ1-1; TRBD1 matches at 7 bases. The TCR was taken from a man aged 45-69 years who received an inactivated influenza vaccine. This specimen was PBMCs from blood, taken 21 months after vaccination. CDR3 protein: CASRRDRTNTEAFF. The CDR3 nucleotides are TGTGCCAGCAGGCGGGACAGAACAAACACTGAAGCTTTCTTT.